This entry lists 32 T cell receptor beta chains sequenced from one sample in a study of response to subunit inactivated influenza vaccine. TCRdb re-derived calls from the RT-PCR reads in MiXCR, one entry per CDR3 protein. The table includes about 480,000 distinct CDR3 sequences, 13% detected once. Material: PBMCs from blood, obtained 40 to 50 days after vaccination. Every receptor here comes from a man in his fifties or sixties who received an inactivated influenza vaccine.

This clonotype occurred many times. CDR3 DNA sequence: TGTGCCAGCTCACCAAATTCGAACAGGGTCCAAGAGACCCAGTACTTC. This sequence encodes CASSPNSNRVQETQYF. J is TRBJ2-5 and V is TRBV18, with a possible D match to TRBD1 (6 bases). V dropped 2 bases and J dropped 1 base, with 14 bases sitting between them. The CDR3 consists of 16 residues. Germline lookup yields CDR1 KGHSH and CDR2 LQKENI. The variable domain in full, with the rest retrieved from reference TRBV18 and TRBJ2-5, is NAGVMQNPRHLVRRRGQEARLRCSPMKGHSHVYWYRQLPEEGLKFMVYLQKENIIDESGMPKERFSAEFPKEGPSILRIQQVVRGDSAAYFCASSPNSNRVQETQYFGPGTRLLVL.

The chain combines TRBV5-4 with TRBJ1-5; D gene unclear. Germline V gene data show CDR1 as SGHNT and CDR2 as YYREEE (reference sequence). This CDR3 contains 14 residues. V was trimmed by 3 bases and J by 2 bases, leaving 9 bases between them. The CDR3 region is CASSWFGGNQPQHF. The DNA of the CDR3 is TGTGCCAGCAGCTGGTTTGGAGGCAATCAGCCCCAGCATTTT.

This clonotype came up a few times. The J gene is TRBJ2-5, the V gene TRBV4-3; 7 bases agree with TRBD2. Germline CDR1 reads LGHNA; CDR2 reads YSLEER. Germline trimming cut 0 bases from V and 1 base from J; bases unmatched to any gene: 5. This CDR3 has 16 amino acids. CDR3 bases: TGCGCCAGCAGCCAAGATTCCGCTAGCGGCCAAGAGACCCAGTACTTC. Protein: CASSQDSASGQETQYF.

This clonotype came up a few times. The chain has TRBV19 and TRBJ2-7, with 7 bases lining up with TRBD2. Germline loops: CDR1 LNHDA, CDR2 SQIVND (reference sequence). The CDR3 covers 15 residues. Losses at the gene ends were 3 bases for V and 1 base for J; bases not matched to a gene: 6. CDR3 sequence: CASSILPGGSYEQYF. DNA for the CDR3: TGTGCCAGTAGTATCTTGCCGGGGGGTTCCTACGAGCAGTACTTC.

In the case of this clonotype: The junction shows a germline mismatch at one end, possibly a read error. The chain is built from TRBV5-1 and TRBJ2-7; 11 nucleotides line up with TRBD1. Germline CDR1 reads SGHRS; CDR2 reads YFSETQ. The length of the CDR3 is 15 residues. DNA for the CDR3: TGCGGCAGCAGCCGGGGGACAGGGGGTACGAGGGAGCAGTACTTC. Translation: CGSSRGTGGTREQYF. The variable domain in full, with the rest retrieved from reference TRBV5-1 and TRBJ2-7, is KAGVTQTPRYLIKTRGQQVTLSCSPISGHRSVSWYQQTPGQGLQFLFEYFSETQRNKGNFPGRFSGRQFSNSRSEMNVSTLELGDSALYLCGSSRGTGGTREQYFGPGTRLTVT.

The rearrangement links TRBV6-5 to TRBJ1-2, with D uncertain. Trimming removed 10 bases from V and 4 bases from J, with 13 bases in between. This CDR3 is built from 12 residues. From germline, CDR1 is MNHEY and CDR2 SVGAGI. The CDR3 protein is CATRHPIYGYTF. CDR3 sequence (DNA): TGTGCCACCAGACACCCTATCTATGGCTACACCTTC.

Ten or more counts support this clonotype. The chain joins TRBV29-1 to TRBJ2-1; perhaps TRBD2 as D (6 bases). This CDR3 has 13 residues. Between the trimmed V and J ends, which lost 3 bases and 2 bases, there was a span of 8 bases. Germline V gene data show CDR1 as SQVTM and CDR2 as ANQGSEA. DNA for the CDR3: TGCAGCGTTGAGGGCGGGGCCTACAATGAGCAGTTCTTC. It is translated as CSVEGGAYNEQFF.

This clonotype was seen only a few times. The CDR3 region is CASSASGRAYNEQFF. The DNA of the CDR3 is TGTGCCAGCAGTGCCAGCGGGAGGGCCTACAATGAGCAGTTCTTC. This chain connects TRBV6-2 or TRBV6-3 to TRBJ2-1; 10 bases agree with TRBD2. J was trimmed by 2 bases and V by 5 bases; bases with no gene match: 3. Germline assignment: CDR1 MNHEY and CDR2 SVGEGT. This CDR3 is built from 15 residues.

The CDR3 coding sequence is TGTGCCAGCAGCCTCACAGAGGGGTCTAGCACAGATACGCAGTATTTT. Translated, it gives CASSLTEGSSTDTQYF. This rearrangement joins TRBV4-2 to TRBJ2-3, with D possibly called TRBD1 or TRBD2 (5 bases each). The CDR3 covers 16 residues. Trimming shortened V by 4 bases and J by 0 bases, and 14 bases separated the two germline ends. Germline V lookup: CDR1 LGHNA, CDR2 YNFKEQ.

This clonotype appeared a few times. This chain connects TRBV5-1 to TRBJ2-7; 8 bases map to TRBD1. Germline trimming cut 4 bases from V and 2 bases from J; bases unmatched to any gene: 5. This CDR3 contains 14 residues. CDR1 SGHRS and CDR2 YFSETQ come from the germline V gene. This CDR3 reads CASSIGQGTYEQYF. The CDR3 DNA reads as TGCGCCAGCAGCATCGGACAGGGCACCTACGAGCAGTACTTC.

This clonotype came up a few times. The rearrangement joins TRBV29-1 to TRBJ2-7; TRBD2 aligns across 12 bases. The CDR3 runs to 14 residues. Trimming at V came to 6 bases and at J to 9 bases, leaving 12 bases not matched to a gene. The germline gives CDR1 SQVTM, CDR2 ANQGSEA. CDR3 coding DNA: TGCAGCGTGGGAGCGATGACTAGCGGGAGTGGGCAGTACTTC. Its translation: CSVGAMTSGSGQYF.

The gene calls are TRBV5-4 and TRBJ2-4, with 8 bases that match TRBD2. CDR3 length: 19 residues. CDR1 SGHNT and CDR2 YYREEE come from the germline V gene (reference sequence). After removal of 3 bases from V and 0 bases from J, the junction contained 14 bases not matched to a gene. The CDR3 spells CASSSRGAWGFAAKNIQYF. CDR3 DNA sequence: TGTGCCAGCAGCTCGCGGGGGGCGTGGGGGTTTGCAGCCAAAAACATTCAGTACTTC.

This clonotype has more than one count but fewer than ten. V and J are TRBV18 and TRBJ2-3; maybe TRBD2 (5 bases). V lost 4 bases, J lost 1 base, and 18 bases lay in between. The CDR3 is made up of 17 amino acids. Germline V gene sequence: CDR1 KGHSH, CDR2 LQKENI. The CDR3 is CASSQRFLRLGTDTQYF. The CDR3 DNA follows: TGTGCCAGCTCACAGCGGTTTCTCCGGTTGGGCACAGATACGCAGTATTTT.

The CDR3 sequence is CASSPGGVDNSPLHF. CDR3 bases: TGTGCCAGCAGCCCAGGGGGGGTAGATAATTCACCCCTCCACTTT. The chain carries TRBV7-2 and TRBJ1-6; 7 nucleotides align to TRBD1. CDR1 and CDR2 from the germline V gene are SGHTA and FQGNSA. V shed 5 bases, J shed 5 bases, and the junction held 6 bases outside the gene matches. This CDR3 has 15 residues.

In its sample, this clonotype was seen many times. The chain joins TRBV12-3 or TRBV12-4 to TRBJ1-5; D may be TRBD1 (5 bases). V was cut by 2 bases and J by 4 bases, with 12 bases left in between. This CDR3 region has 15 residues. This chain's CDR3 is CASSLRQGLNQPQHF. The CDR3 nucleotides read TGTGCCAGCAGTTTAAGGCAGGGTCTTAATCAGCCCCAGCATTTT.

The chain uses TRBV3-1 and TRBJ2-7; perhaps TRBD2 as D (5 bases). CDR1 and CDR2 (germline): LGHDT, YNNKEL (reference sequence). The V gene lost 1 base and the J gene lost 5 bases, with 9 bases spanning the gap. The CDR3 sequence is 13 residues long. CDR3 nucleotides: TGTGCCAGCAGCCAAGGAGGAGGTCACGAGCAGTACTTC. Translated: CASSQGGGHEQYF.

The table lists this clonotype with a few counts. J is TRBJ1-5 and V is TRBV12-3 or TRBV12-4; a possible D gene is TRBD1 (6 bases). With 3 bases removed from V and 2 bases from J, the gap between germline ends came to 11 bases. The CDR3 contains 15 residues. As DNA, the CDR3 is TGTGCCAGCAGTTTGGACAGTCTAGGCAATCAGCCCCAGCATTTT. Translation: CASSLDSLGNQPQHF.

This clonotype was picked up a small number of times. V and J are TRBV5-1 and TRBJ2-7; 9 bases agree with TRBD1. Unmatched junction bases numbered 10, after V lost 4 bases and J lost 8 bases. Per the germline V gene, CDR1 is SGHRS and CDR2 is YFSETQ. This CDR3 contains 14 residues. The CDR3: CASSATGQGKKQYF. CDR3 coding DNA: TGCGCCAGCAGCGCGACGGGACAGGGAAAGAAGCAGTACTTC.

V usage is TRBV7-3 and J usage is TRBJ2-1; D may match TRBD1 or TRBD2 (5 bases each). CDR3 length: 16 amino acids. CDR1 SGHTA and CDR2 FQGTGA come from the germline V gene. The ends were cut back, 3 bases at V and 0 bases at J, with 12 bases in the middle. This CDR3 is CASSFRDASSYNEQFF. CDR3 coding DNA: TGTGCCAGCAGCTTCCGGGACGCGAGCTCCTACAATGAGCAGTTCTTC.

V and J are TRBV20-1 and TRBJ2-7; 11 bases fit TRBD1. The CDR3 contains 13 residues. Germline V gives CDR1 DFQATT, CDR2 SNEGSKA (reference sequence). V lost 5 bases, J lost 3 bases, and 3 bases stayed unmatched. The chain's CDR3 is CSAGTGGDYEQYF. The CDR3 DNA reads TGCAGTGCTGGGACAGGGGGAGACTACGAGCAGTACTTC.

This clonotype was seen only a few times. In DNA, the CDR3 is TGTGCCAGCAGCCCGCGCCCTGACAGTTTGGGCGAGCAGTACTTC. Its translation is CASSPRPDSLGEQYF. This chain joins TRBV9 and TRBJ2-7, with D perhaps TRBD1 (5 bases). CDR1 and CDR2 (germline): SGDLS, YYNGEE. This CDR3 is 15 amino acids long. Trimming took off 4 bases at V and 6 bases at J, with 20 bases between the two ends. Full variable domain (outside the CDR3, taken from reference TRBV9 and TRBJ2-7): DSGVTQTPKHLITATGQRVTLRCSPRSGDLSVYWYQQSLDQGLQFLIQYYNGEERAKGNILERFSAQQFPDLHSELNLSSLELGDSALYFCASSPRPDSLGEQYFGPGTRLTVT.

V and J are TRBV14 and TRBJ2-7; D is undetermined. Trimming pared 1 base from V and 2 bases from J, leaving 6 bases between. The CDR3 extends over 13 amino acids. Germline-derived CDR1 and CDR2 are SGHDN and FVKESK. The CDR3 region is CASSQGHPYEQYF. CDR3 coding DNA: TGTGCCAGCAGCCAAGGACACCCCTACGAGCAGTACTTC.

This clonotype was found many times. The rearrangement links TRBV5-1 to TRBJ2-3; 9 nucleotides align to TRBD2. Trimming took 3 bases from V and 1 from J; bases not matched to a gene: 3. Looked up from germline, CDR1 is SGHRS and CDR2 is YFSETQ. The CDR3 has 15 amino acids. The CDR3 bases are TGCGCCAGCAGCTCGGAGCGGGGGGGCACAGATACGCAGTATTTT. Translated, it gives CASSSERGGTDTQYF.

This clonotype was detected only a few times. The genes are TRBV7-9 and TRBJ1-1; possible D gene TRBD1, 6 bases. Trimming stripped 4 bases from V and 7 bases from J, with 19 bases between. The CDR3 extends over 15 amino acids. Germline CDR1 and CDR2: SEHNR and FQNEAQ (reference sequence). CDR3 sequence: CASSSMWGAEDEAFF. In nucleotides, the CDR3 is TGTGCCAGCAGCTCGATGTGGGGGGCGGAGGATGAAGCTTTCTTT.

This clonotype was recorded a few times. The CDR3 sequence: CASTNNQPQHF. CDR3 in DNA: TGTGCCAGCACCAACAATCAGCCCCAGCATTTT. The chain uses TRBV28 and TRBJ1-5; D gene unclear. The CDR3 is 11 amino acids. Per germline, CDR1 MDHEN and CDR2 SYDVKM. With 7 bases removed from V and 3 bases from J, the gap between germline ends came to 4 bases.

The chain recombines TRBV7-3 with TRBJ2-7; D is possibly TRBD1 (5 bases). The CDR3 has 14 residues. Germline-derived CDR1 and CDR2 are SGHTA and FQGTGA. The ends were cut back, 5 bases at V and 3 bases at J, with 14 bases in the middle. The CDR3 is CASSPSGALYEQYF. The CDR3 DNA follows: TGTGCCAGCAGCCCCAGTGGGGCCCTCTACGAGCAGTACTTC.

The chain has TRBV5-4 and TRBJ1-1; no clear D gene. The CDR3 totals 14 residues. Germline CDR1 and CDR2: SGHNT and YYREEE (reference sequence). The V and J ends lost 6 bases and 4 bases respectively, with 16 bases between them. The CDR3 DNA follows: TGTGCCAGCACCCCCGAAAGTTCGGGCACTGAAGCTTTCTTT. Translating gives CASTPESSGTEAFF.

The chain joins TRBV20-1 to TRBJ1-4; tentative D call: TRBD1 (5 bases). Trimming cost V 0 bases and J 6 bases, with 11 bases left between them. The V gene's germline CDR1 is DFQATT and CDR2 SNEGSKA (reference sequence). The CDR3 length is 14 residues. Here the CDR3 DNA reads TGCAGTGCTAGAGAGGGACCCGGGGATGAAAAACTGTTTTTT. The encoded protein is CSAREGPGDEKLFF.

This clonotype was counted only a few times. This chain connects TRBV11-2 to TRBJ1-2; TRBD1 agrees at 9 bases. The germline V gene encodes CDR1 SGHAT and CDR2 FQNNGV. The CDR3 sequence is 18 residues long. After removal of 5 bases from V and 1 base from J, the junction contained 14 bases not matched to a gene. CDR3 nucleotide sequence: TGTGCCAGCAGCCCCCGGTGGCTACAGGGGGCAGGTAACTATGGCTACACCTTC. The encoded protein is CASSPRWLQGAGNYGYTF.

This clonotype occurred a few times. The chain recombines TRBV28 with TRBJ2-5; no firm D call. The CDR3 is 11 amino acids. V lost 3 bases to trimming and J lost 11 bases, with 10 bases between them. Germline V CDR1 and CDR2: MDHEN, SYDVKM. Here the CDR3 reads CASSFRAGQYF. In nucleotides, the CDR3 is TGTGCCAGCAGTTTTAGGGCAGGACAGTACTTC.

The chain combines TRBV28 with TRBJ1-1, with D unresolved. Germline assignment: CDR1 MDHEN and CDR2 SYDVKM. The V gene lost 3 bases and the J gene lost 0 bases, with 11 bases spanning the gap. The CDR3 is 15 residues long. CDR3 coding DNA: TGTGCCAGCAGTTTGGGGAACGGGCTGAACACTGAAGCTTTCTTT. Encoded protein: CASSLGNGLNTEAFF.

The rearrangement uses TRBV20-1 and TRBJ2-3, with D possibly matching TRBD2 (6 bases). This CDR3 is built from 16 residues. V was trimmed by 5 bases and J by 0 bases, leaving 18 bases between them. Germline CDR1 is DFQATT and CDR2 is SNEGSKA (reference sequence). This CDR3 is CSAATWASVSTDTQYF. For the CDR3, the DNA is TGCAGTGCTGCCACGTGGGCTAGCGTTAGCACAGATACGCAGTATTTT.